The 25 T cell receptor beta chains reported below all come from one sample, sequenced in a study of graft-versus-host responses after intestinal transplantation. Produced via immunoSEQ multiplex PCR; TCRdb's table is partial and in-frame only. The table shows almost 85,000 clones, with roughly 91% occurring only once. These receptors have no known antigen. The specimen was unstimulated CD4+ T cells sorted from spleen or lymph node cells, collected before intestinal transplant. These receptors all come from a human donor who received an intestinal transplant.

The chain recombines TRBV7-2 with TRBJ1-3; TRBD1 might be the D (5 bases). CDR1 and CDR2 from the germline V gene are SGHTA and FQGNSA. Trimming pared 4 bases from V and 0 bases from J, leaving 22 bases between. This CDR3 is built from 19 residues. CDR3 nucleotide sequence: TGTGCCAGCAGCTCCCTAACAGCCCCAGGGTCCCACTCTGGAAACACCATATATTTT. It yields the protein CASSSLTAPGSHSGNTIYF.

J is TRBJ2-2 and V is TRBV12-5, with a weak D call TRBD2 (6 bases). From germline, CDR1 is LGHNT and CDR2 FRNRAP. This CDR3 has 17 amino acids. Trimming removed 0 bases at V and 1 base at J, with 12 bases between. The chain's CDR3 is CASGLVLGGLNTGELFF. In DNA, the CDR3 is TGTGCTAGTGGTTTGGTACTGGGGGGTTTGAACACCGGGGAGCTGTTTTTT.

The V and J genes are TRBV12-2 and TRBJ2-7; TRBD2 was called by the table and not checked on the DNA. TRBV12-2 counts as a pseudogene. This CDR3 contains 16 residues. CDR3 loop: CASRFGERLAGYEQYF. The CDR3 DNA is TGTGCAAGTCGCTTCGGCGAGCGCCTAGCGGGTTACGAGCAGTACTTC.

The CDR3 coding sequence is TGTGCCAGCAGCTTAGAACCTGGACAGCTTCCCTACGAGCAGTACTTC. It codes for CASSLEPGQLPYEQYF. The chain links TRBV11-2 to TRBJ2-7; maybe TRBD1 (6 bases). The germline V gene has CDR1 SGHAT and CDR2 FQNNGV. Trimming removed 0 bases at V and 2 bases at J, with 14 bases between. The CDR3 length is 16 residues. Combining the CDR3 with reference TRBV11-2 and TRBJ2-7 gives the whole variable domain EAGVAQSPRYKIIEKRQSVAFWCNPISGHATLYWYQQILGQGPKLLIQFQNNGVVDDSQLPKDRFSAERLKGVDSTLKIQPAKLEDSAVYLCASSLEPGQLPYEQYFGPGTRLTVT.

The chain uses TRBV5-1 and TRBJ1-6; D gene ambiguous. Germline V gene lookup returns CDR1 SGHRS and CDR2 YFSETQ. This CDR3 spans 17 amino acids. The V end was cut by 2 bases, the J end by 4 bases, with 16 bases between. CDR3 nucleotides: TGCGCCAGCAGCTTAACAGCACTTTGGCTTTATAATTCACCCCTCCACTTT. Translation gives CASSLTALWLYNSPLHF.

This clone is a singleton in its sample. This chain uses TRBV19 with TRBJ2-1; 16 nucleotides line up with TRBD2. Germline CDR1 reads LNHDA; CDR2 reads SQIVND (reference sequence). The CDR3 has 18 residues. V lost 5 bases, J lost 7 bases, and 11 bases stayed unmatched. The CDR3 is CASSALPGLAGGGNEQFF. CDR3 DNA sequence: TGTGCCAGTAGTGCGTTGCCGGGACTAGCGGGGGGGGGTAATGAGCAGTTCTTC.

The chain combines TRBV10-3 with TRBJ2-1; the D gene is possibly TRBD2 (6 bases). CDR3 length: 14 amino acids. CDR1 is ENHRY and CDR2 is SYGVKD in the germline V gene. Trimming removed 4 bases from V and 4 bases from J, with 11 bases in between. The CDR3 spells CAISGSGPYNEQFF. The DNA of the CDR3 is TGTGCCATCAGTGGGAGCGGGCCGTACAATGAGCAGTTCTTC.

This clone has a single count. V usage is TRBV30 and J usage is TRBJ1-2; TRBD1 might be the D (5 bases). The CDR3 is made up of 16 amino acids. CDR1 is GTSNPN and CDR2 is SVGIG in the germline V gene (reference sequence). Trimming removed 1 base at V and 4 bases at J, with 19 bases between. The CDR3 sequence: CAWSARSAWGGYGYTF. For the CDR3, the DNA is TGTGCCTGGAGTGCTCGTTCAGCGTGGGGGGGCTATGGCTACACCTTC.

The rearrangement uses TRBV7-8 and TRBJ2-1; the D gene is possibly TRBD2 (5 bases). The CDR3 is 19 residues long. Germline assignment: CDR1 SGHVS and CDR2 FQNEAQ. V gave up 4 bases and J gave up 3 bases, with 25 bases separating them. The CDR3 reads CASSSWSGSRESNYNEQFF. DNA of the CDR3: TGTGCCAGCAGCTCTTGGTCAGGCTCACGGGAATCAAACTACAATGAGCAGTTCTTC.

This chain links TRBV5-1 with TRBJ2-5; possibly TRBD1 for D (6 bases). CDR1 and CDR2 (germline): SGHRS, YFSETQ. The CDR3 has 15 residues. The V gene lost 5 bases and the J gene lost 0 bases, with 14 bases spanning the gap. In DNA form, the CDR3 reads TGCGCCAGCAGACCAGACAGGACATACCAAGAGACCCAGTACTTC. Protein product: CASRPDRTYQETQYF.

The DNA for the CDR3 is TGTGCCAGCAGCTTAATTGCGGGCGCCGGGGAGCTGTTTTTT. Encoded protein: CASSLIAGAGELFF. V usage is TRBV7-9 and J usage is TRBJ2-2, with D possibly being TRBD2 (5 bases). CDR1 is SEHNR and CDR2 is FQNEAQ in the germline V gene (reference sequence). V was clipped by 2 bases and J by 6 bases, with 10 bases between them. This CDR3 is 14 amino acids long.

The chain carries TRBV30 and TRBJ1-1; perhaps TRBD1 as D (6 bases). In germline, CDR1 is GTSNPN, CDR2 SVGIG (reference sequence). The CDR3 sequence is 13 residues long. Trimming stripped 4 bases from V and 10 bases from J, with 19 bases between. For the CDR3, the DNA is TGTGCCTGGACCATCTCACAGGGTCGGTCAGCTTTCTTT. Its translation: CAWTISQGRSAFF.

The rearrangement joins TRBV5-1 to TRBJ2-7, with a tentative D call TRBD2 (5 bases). Per the germline V gene, CDR1 is SGHRS and CDR2 is YFSETQ. This CDR3 contains 15 residues. V lost 0 bases and J lost 5, with 15 bases in between. The CDR3 nucleotides read TGCGCCAGCAGCTTGGCCGGGATTATAGCACACGAGCAGTACTTC. Translation: CASSLAGIIAHEQYF.

The sample holds one count of this clone. The rearrangement links TRBV7-2 to TRBJ2-7, with 8 bases lining up with TRBD1. The CDR3 covers 14 residues. CDR1 SGHTA and CDR2 FQGNSA come from the germline V gene. With V trimmed by 4 bases and J by 0 bases, 2 bases remained unmatched. The chain's CDR3 is CASSWDRSSYEQYF. In DNA, the CDR3 is TGTGCCAGCAGCTGGGACAGGAGCTCCTACGAGCAGTACTTC.

The rearrangement uses TRBV10-1 and TRBJ2-3, with TRBD2 matching over 12 bases. The CDR3 length is 17 residues. Looked up from germline, CDR1 is WNHNN and CDR2 is SYGVQD (reference sequence). The junction had 8 bases not matched to a gene; V was cut back by 4 bases and J by 3 bases. In nucleotides, the CDR3 is TGCGCCAGCAGTGGCACTAGCGGGGGGACGAATACAGATACGCAGTATTTT. It encodes CASSGTSGGTNTDTQYF.

J is TRBJ1-1 and V is TRBV9; 7 bases match TRBD1. The junction had 9 bases not matched to a gene; V was cut back by 4 bases and J by 9 bases. The CDR3 contains 13 residues. CDR1 is SGDLS and CDR2 is YYNGEE in the germline V gene. The CDR3 region has the DNA TGTGCCAGCAGCCCCTATATGGGACAGAAAGCTTTCTTT. Protein product: CASSPYMGQKAFF. Complete variable domain (other parts from reference TRBV9 and TRBJ1-1): DSGVTQTPKHLITATGQRVTLRCSPRSGDLSVYWYQQSLDQGLQFLIQYYNGEERAKGNILERFSAQQFPDLHSELNLSSLELGDSALYFCASSPYMGQKAFFGQGTRLTVV.

This rearrangement joins TRBV11-3 to TRBJ2-7; 9 bases fit TRBD1. The CDR3 length is 13 residues. CDR1 and CDR2 from the germline V gene are SGHNT and YENEEA. V dropped 5 bases and J dropped 7; count of bases not matched to a gene: 6. This CDR3 is CASSPQGAGEQYF. The CDR3 coding sequence is TGTGCCAGCAGCCCACAGGGGGCCGGGGAGCAGTACTTC.

In its sample, this clone was seen once. The chain couples TRBV7-2 to TRBJ1-5; no definite D call. CDR1 SGHTA and CDR2 FQGNSA come from the germline V gene. Deletions cut 1 base from V and 0 bases from J, with 10 bases between. The CDR3 contains 16 residues. CDR3 bases: TGTGCCAGCAGCTTAGTTGGAGGATCTAGCAATCAGCCCCAGCATTTT. Protein: CASSLVGGSSNQPQHF. Drawing the rest from reference TRBV7-2 and TRBJ1-5, the complete variable domain is GAGVSQSPSNKVTEKGKDVELRCDPISGHTALYWYRQSLGQGLEFLIYFQGNSAPDKSGLPSDRFSAERTGGSVSTLTIQRTQQEDSAVYLCASSLVGGSSNQPQHFGDGTRLSIL.

This chain uses TRBV19 with TRBJ1-6, with 9 nucleotides matching TRBD1. This CDR3 has 16 amino acids. Germline loops: CDR1 LNHDA, CDR2 SQIVND (reference sequence). After removal of 3 bases from V and 10 bases from J, the junction contained 10 bases not matched to a gene. CDR3 region: CASSMGQGANLSPLHF. In DNA form, the CDR3 reads TGTGCCAGTAGTATGGGACAGGGAGCGAATTTGTCACCCCTCCACTTT.

J is TRBJ2-5 and V is TRBV2, with D possibly matching TRBD2 (5 bases). From germline, CDR1 is SNHLY and CDR2 FYNNEI. The CDR3 loop spans 11 amino acids. The V and J ends lost 6 bases and 5 bases respectively, with 7 bases between them. The CDR3 here is CASSGGETQYF. CDR3 nucleotide sequence: TGTGCCAGCAGCGGCGGGGAGACCCAGTACTTC.

V gene TRBV29-1 combines with J gene TRBJ1-1; unclear D gene. The CDR3 runs to 14 residues. The V end lost 5 bases, the J end lost 0 bases, and 13 bases lay between the germline ends. Germline CDR1 reads SQVTM; CDR2 reads ANQGSEA. The CDR3 sequence is CSVQRTRLNTEAFF. CDR3 nucleotides: TGCAGCGTTCAGCGGACCCGCCTGAACACTGAAGCTTTCTTT.

The J gene is TRBJ1-1, the V gene TRBV5-6, with D perhaps matching TRBD1 (6 bases). V dropped 0 bases and J dropped 1 base, with 7 bases sitting between them. The germline V gene encodes CDR1 SGHDT and CDR2 YYEEEE. The CDR3 has 14 amino acids. The CDR3 spells CASSLGRGNTEAFF. The CDR3 bases are TGTGCCAGCAGCTTGGGCAGGGGGAACACTGAAGCTTTCTTT.

This chain links TRBV5-8 with TRBJ2-7, with a weak D call TRBD1 (6 bases). The germline V gene has CDR1 SGHTS and CDR2 YDEGEE. This CDR3 region has 15 residues. Trimming took off 3 bases at V and 0 bases at J, with 13 bases between the two ends. CDR3 nucleotide sequence: TGTGCCAGCAGCTGGGGGACACGAAGCTCCTACGAGCAGTACTTC. It translates to CASSWGTRSSYEQYF. The whole variable domain, filled in from reference TRBV5-8 and TRBJ2-7, reads EAGVTQSPTHLIKTRGQQATLRCSPISGHTSVYWYQQALGLGLQFLLWYDEGEERNRGNFPPRFSGRQFPNYSSELNVNALELEDSALYLCASSWGTRSSYEQYFGPGTRLTVT.

The genes are TRBV5-6 and TRBJ2-3; tentative D call: TRBD2 (5 bases). The germline V and J ends were trimmed by 4 bases and 4 bases, with 22 bases remaining between them. In germline, CDR1 is SGHDT, CDR2 YYEEEE. CDR3 length: 17 amino acids. The CDR3 reads CASSPVADAEGADTQYF. DNA for the CDR3: TGTGCCAGCAGCCCCGTTGCGGACGCCGAGGGCGCAGATACGCAGTATTTT. Together with reference TRBV5-6 and TRBJ2-3, the CDR3 gives the full variable domain: DAGVTQSPTHLIKTRGQQVTLRCSPKSGHDTVSWYQQALGQGPQFIFQYYEEEERQRGNFPDRFSGHQFPNYSSELNVNALLLGDSALYLCASSPVADAEGADTQYFGPGTRLTVL.

The chain has TRBV5-1 and TRBJ2-1, with TRBD1 as a possible D gene (6 bases). The CDR3 is 13 amino acids. Germline loops: CDR1 SGHRS, CDR2 YFSETQ. Between the trimmed V and J ends, which lost 1 base and 7 bases, there was a span of 9 bases. CDR3 residues: CASSLPGENEQFF. The CDR3 DNA reads TGCGCCAGCAGCTTGCCAGGGGAGAATGAGCAGTTCTTC.